The rows below give T cell receptor beta chains drawn from one sample of a study of T cells in Graves' hyperthyroidism and ophthalmopathy. One entry per CDR3 protein, called by TCRdb with MiXCR from the multiplex PCR reads. The sample consists of about 400,000 distinct CDR3 sequences, around 14% of them appearing once. Sample: blood. All receptors derive from a woman in her twenties or thirties with Graves' hyperthyroidism. The CDR3 runs from the conserved cysteine through the conserved F or W. The D gene is left open where the match is weak. Clone sizes are given selectively: once, few, many, or a class where the clone is expanded.

v_gene	abundance	d_gene	j_gene	CDR3aa	CDR3nt
TRBV20-1	few	TRBD1	TRBJ2-7	CSAPGQGSLTYEQYF	TGCAGTGCTCCGGGACAGGGTTCCCTCACCTACGAGCAGTACTTC
TRBV12-3/TRBV12-4	many	NA	TRBJ1-5	CASSLTDGQPQHF	TGTGCCAGCAGTTTAACCGACGGTCAGCCCCAGCATTTT
TRBV20-1	many	NA	TRBJ1-1	CSAQTWGTEAFF	TGCAGTGCTCAAACATGGGGCACTGAAGCTTTCTTT
TRBV6-1	few	TRBD1	TRBJ2-1	CASSPPPGQGVNEQFF	TGTGCCAGCAGCCCACCGCCGGGACAGGGGGTCAATGAGCAGTTCTTC
TRBV9	few	TRBD1	TRBJ1-2	CASSVSGQEALFSYGYTF	TGTGCCAGCAGCGTTTCCGGACAGGAAGCACTCTTCTCCTATGGCTACACCTTC
TRBV3-1	many	NA	TRBJ1-2	CASSQVINYGYTF	TGTGCCAGCAGCCAAGTAATAAACTATGGCTACACCTTC
TRBV30	many	NA	TRBJ2-7	CAWSPGFSYEQYF	TGTGCCTGGAGTCCAGGGTTTTCCTACGAGCAGTACTTC
TRBV3-1	many	NA	TRBJ1-1	CASSQVNGEAFF	TGTGCCAGCAGCCAAGTTAACGGAGAAGCTTTCTTT
TRBV18	NA	NA	TRBJ1-1	CASSLQARANTEAFF	TGTGCCAGCTCACTACAGGCCAGGGCGAACACTGAAGCTTTCTTT
TRBV5-1	many	NA	TRBJ2-7	CASSLGPDSSYEQYF	TGCGCCAGCAGCTTGGGCCCGGACAGCTCCTACGAGCAGTACTTC
TRBV29-1	many	NA	TRBJ1-2	CSVTGNTYGYTF	TGCAGCGTCACAGGGAACACCTATGGCTACACCTTC
TRBV7-8	few	NA	TRBJ2-1	CASSHQRQDNEQFF	TGTGCCAGCAGCCACCAGCGGCAGGACAATGAGCAGTTCTTC
TRBV5-6	few	NA	TRBJ1-4	CASSLFDRTTNEKLFF	TGTGCCAGCAGCTTGTTTGACAGAACAACTAATGAAAAACTGTTTTTT
TRBV11-1	many	NA	TRBJ2-5	CASSLNTAGETQYF	TGTGCCAGCAGCTTAAATACAGCGGGTGAGACCCAGTACTTC
TRBV27	few	NA	TRBJ1-1	CASKPAGSLNTEAFF	TGTGCCAGCAAACCGGCGGGATCCCTGAACACTGAAGCTTTCTTT
TRBV12-3/TRBV12-4	many	TRBD1	TRBJ1-5	CASSTGQGSLEPQHF	TGTGCCAGCAGCACGGGACAGGGGTCCCTAGAGCCCCAGCATTTT
TRBV6-1	NA	TRBD1	TRBJ2-2	CASSPTGGFFGELFF	TGTGCCAGCAGCCCGACAGGGGGTTTTTTCGGGGAGCTGTTTTTT
TRBV5-6	many	TRBD1	TRBJ1-4	CASSLDRASNEKLFF	TGTGCCAGCAGCCTCGACAGGGCCTCTAATGAAAAACTGTTTTTT
TRBV2	many	NA	TRBJ2-1	CASSERTGSEEFF	TGTGCCAGCAGTGAGCGAACAGGGAGTGAGGAGTTCTTC
TRBV6-2/TRBV6-3	NA	NA	TRBJ2-5	CASSYPQRDYQETQYF	TGTGCCAGCAGTTACCCCCAACGGGACTACCAAGAGACCCAGTACTTC
TRBV5-6	few	TRBD2	TRBJ2-7	CASAGGALAGDYYEQYF	TGTGCCAGCGCCGGGGGGGCACTAGCGGGAGATTACTACGAGCAGTACTTC
TRBV5-5	many	TRBD1	TRBJ2-1	CASSKGQWSSYNEQFF	TGTGCCAGCAGCAAGGGACAGTGGAGCTCCTACAATGAGCAGTTCTTC
TRBV3-1	many	TRBD2	TRBJ2-2	CASSLGGAGGFGGELFF	TGTGCCAGCAGCCTCGGGGGAGCGGGAGGTTTTGGCGGGGAGCTGTTTTTT
TRBV27	few	NA	TRBJ2-5	CASSVKDSLGETQYF	TGTGCCAGCAGCGTAAAAGACTCCTTGGGGGAGACCCAGTACTTC
TRBV2	NA	NA	TRBJ2-7	CASRDHGTYEQYF	TGTGCCAGCAGGGATCATGGAACCTACGAGCAGTACTTC
TRBV27	few	NA	TRBJ1-1	CASTGWNTEAFF	TGTGCCAGCACCGGGTGGAACACTGAAGCTTTCTTT